The 17 T cell receptor beta chains reported below all come from one sample, sequenced in a study (dated by TCRdb to the mid-2010s). Libraries were constructed by 5' RACE. Instrument on record: Illumina MiSeq. The public reads were quality trimmed at Q25 with fastp and then assembled into clones with MiXCR by TCRdb, keeping productive beta chains. One record per CDR3 amino acid sequence lists the most common genes and DNA. The sample records about 50,000 distinct CDR3 sequences, 25% to 30% of which are singletons. The ten largest clones take up roughly 2% of the sample. Material for sequencing was naive CD4+ T cells sorted from blood. According to the study, the label for this sample's cell subset or site signals: naive CD4+ T cells, CD4+CD45RA+CD25-. All receptors derive from a female donor with breast cancer.

Remarks on this clonotype: A much more abundant neighbour one base away suggests this may be a read error. V gene TRBV5-4 combines with J gene TRBJ1-5; possibly TRBD1 for D (6 bases). Per germline, CDR1 SGHNT and CDR2 YYREEE (reference sequence). The CDR3 loop spans 14 amino acids. The CDR3 loop reads CASSPGGGNQPQRF. The CDR3 coding sequence is TGTGCCAGCAGCCCGGGAGGGGGGAATCAGCCCCAGCGTTTT. Combining the CDR3 with reference TRBV5-4 and TRBJ1-5 gives the whole variable domain ETGVTQSPTHLIKTRGQQVTLRCSSQSGHNTVSWYQQALGQGPQFIFQYYREEENGRGNFPPRFSGLQFPNYSSELNVNALELDDSALYLCASSPGGGNQPQRFGDGTRLSIL.

This clonotype has just a few counts. The chain employs TRBV20-1 and TRBJ2-1, with a possible D match to TRBD2 (5 bases). Germline CDR1 reads DFQATT; CDR2 reads SNEGSKA (reference sequence). The CDR3 runs to 14 residues. CDR3 region: CRGFRGSIDNEQFF. The CDR3 DNA sequence: TGCAGGGGATTTCGAGGGTCGATCGACAATGAGCAGTTCTTC.

The rearrangement joins TRBV3-1 to TRBJ2-7, with a possible D match to TRBD2 (6 bases). CDR1 and CDR2 from the germline V gene are LGHDT and YNNKEL (reference sequence). The CDR3 loop spans 15 amino acids. Trimming took off 0 bases at V and 1 base at J, with 10 bases between the two ends. As DNA, the CDR3 is TGTGCCAGCAGCCAAGACCCAGGGACTTCCTACGAGCAGTACTTC. Translated, it gives CASSQDPGTSYEQYF.

This clonotype was found a few times. This chain uses TRBV6-5 with TRBJ1-2; TRBD1 is a possible D gene (6 bases). Trimming took 3 bases from V and 2 from J, leaving 10 bases between them. Per the germline V gene, CDR1 is MNHEY and CDR2 is SVGAGI. This CDR3 is built from 14 residues. In DNA form, the CDR3 reads TGTGCCAGCAGTTATCAGGGGCTGAACTATGGCTACACCTTC. It translates to CASSYQGLNYGYTF.

This chain joins TRBV2 and TRBJ1-1; no clear D gene. Germline assignment: CDR1 SNHLY and CDR2 FYNNEI. Trimming left V 10 bases short and J 4 bases short, with 16 bases between. The CDR3 covers 13 residues. In DNA form, the CDR3 reads TGTGCCACCTCCTCGGGCGCGGGCACTGAAGCTTTCTTT. Its translation is CATSSGAGTEAFF.

The chain uses TRBV6-1 and TRBJ1-2, with D possibly TRBD1 on 5 matching bases. The CDR3 has 13 amino acids. V lost 4 bases, J lost 5 bases, and 11 bases lay in between. CDR1 and CDR2 (germline): MNHNS, SASEGT. The CDR3 sequence is CASSVGTVYGYTF. CDR3 nucleotide sequence: TGTGCCAGCAGTGTTGGGACGGTATATGGCTACACCTTC.

J is TRBJ2-3 and V is TRBV20-1; TRBD2 matches 10 bases. The V and J ends lost 4 bases and 6 bases, in that order; junction bases with no gene match: 10. Per germline, CDR1 DFQATT and CDR2 SNEGSKA (reference sequence). The CDR3 sequence is 15 residues long. This CDR3 reads CSANHGLAGVDTQYF. CDR3 nucleotide sequence: TGCAGTGCTAACCACGGCCTAGCGGGAGTGGATACGCAGTATTTT.

By share, this clonotype ranks as medium-sized (0.01 to 0.1%). V usage is TRBV7-9 and J usage is TRBJ2-5; TRBD1 matches at 11 bases. CDR1 is SEHNR, CDR2 FQNEAQ, per germline (reference sequence). V gave up 5 bases and J gave up 4 bases; unmatched junction bases: 3. CDR3 length equals 14 residues. The DNA of the CDR3 is TGTGCCAGCAGCCCGGGACAGGGGGGAGAGACCCAGTACTTC. Its translation: CASSPGQGGETQYF.

This clonotype came up a few times. The CDR3 sequence: CASSLGQGAVETQYF. The CDR3 region has the DNA TGTGCCAGCAGCCTGGGACAGGGGGCTGTGGAGACCCAGTACTTC. This chain links TRBV7-9 with TRBJ2-5; 12 nucleotides agree with TRBD1. The CDR3 has 15 amino acids. Germline lookup yields CDR1 SEHNR and CDR2 FQNEAQ (reference sequence). The V segment lost 5 bases and the J segment 5 bases; nucleotides outside the gene matches: 6.

This rearrangement joins TRBV4-2 to TRBJ1-2, with D hard to call. The CDR3 totals 16 residues. V lost 0 bases and J 0 bases, leaving 11 bases between the germline ends. Germline V gene lookup returns CDR1 LGHNA and CDR2 YNFKEQ. The CDR3 loop is CASSQEIGLANYGYTF. The CDR3 DNA reads as TGTGCCAGCAGCCAAGAAATCGGGTTAGCTAACTATGGCTACACCTTC.

The chain employs TRBV20-1 and TRBJ1-1; possibly TRBD1 for D (6 bases). Trimming removed 7 bases from V and 5 bases from J, with 20 bases in between. This CDR3 region has 14 residues. CDR1 is DFQATT, CDR2 SNEGSKA, per germline (reference sequence). The CDR3 loop reads CSGRVGGGWTEAFF. The CDR3 DNA follows: TGCAGTGGTAGGGTAGGAGGGGGGTGGACTGAAGCTTTCTTT.

The chain has TRBV20-1 and TRBJ2-7; 11 nucleotides match TRBD2. Germline trimming cut 1 base from V and 2 bases from J; bases unmatched to any gene: 1. The CDR3 covers 14 residues. CDR1 DFQATT and CDR2 SNEGSKA come from the germline V gene (reference sequence). CDR3 protein: CSARVAGGAYEQYF. CDR3 nucleotide sequence: TGCAGTGCTAGAGTAGCGGGAGGGGCCTACGAGCAGTACTTC.

The chain couples TRBV9 to TRBJ2-3; D is uncertain. CDR1 and CDR2 from the germline V gene are SGDLS and YYNGEE. The CDR3 totals 14 residues. V was cut by 4 bases and J by 0 bases, with 9 bases left in between. In DNA form, the CDR3 reads TGTGCCAGCAGCCCGTTGACTAGCACAGATACGCAGTATTTT. This encodes CASSPLTSTDTQYF.

The gene calls are TRBV5-1 and TRBJ2-5; 7 nucleotides match TRBD1. Trimming cost V 4 bases and J 2 bases; bases outside gene matches: 8. This CDR3 contains 15 residues. Germline V lookup: CDR1 SGHRS, CDR2 YFSETQ. The CDR3 DNA reads as TGCGCCAGCAGCCCCGACAGGGTAGGTCAAGAGACCCAGTACTTC. Translating it yields CASSPDRVGQETQYF.

V usage is TRBV6-1 and J usage is TRBJ2-7; 10 bases are a match to TRBD1. The CDR3 loop spans 18 amino acids. Trimming took 6 bases from V and 2 from J; bases not matched to a gene: 16. The germline CDR1 and CDR2 sequences are MNHNS and SASEGT. CDR3: CASRPKIVRDRGPYEQYF. The CDR3 DNA reads as TGTGCCAGCAGACCAAAAATCGTCCGGGACAGGGGTCCCTACGAGCAGTACTTC.

This clonotype was counted between two and nine times. The chain carries TRBV29-1 and TRBJ2-2; D possibly corresponds to TRBD2 (5 bases). V was shortened by 0 bases and J by 7 bases, with 12 bases between the two germline ends. The CDR3 has 14 residues. CDR1 and CDR2 from the germline V gene are SQVTM and ANQGSEA. CDR3 in amino acids: CSVEDLGEGGELFF. The CDR3 DNA sequence: TGCAGCGTTGAAGATCTGGGCGAGGGCGGGGAGCTGTTTTTT.

Of note for this clonotype: A much larger clone is a single base away; this may be a read error. This chain links TRBV15 with TRBJ1-2, with 7 bases matching TRBD1. Germline trimming cut 1 base from V and 12 bases from J; bases unmatched to any gene: 14. CDR3 length: 15 residues. Germline CDR1 LNHNV, CDR2 YYDKDF (reference sequence). CDR3 sequence: CATSRVQGVLKGHTF. The CDR3 bases are TGTGCCACCAGCAGAGTGCAGGGGGTCTTAAAGGGCCACACCTTC.